This section outlines one TCR beta chain sequence together with its context. In Seattle, patients joined the study during active infection and were tracked longitudinally. The data are from a study of blood T cell repertoires in COVID-19. Study overall: Samples representing acute and convalescent COVID-19 were sourced from the United States, Italy and Spain. The cDNA or gDNA used as material had been derived from T cells, B-cell-depleted T cells, or PBMCs.

Original analysis: Nucleated cell counts were estimated from reference gene primer amplification. Using immunoSEQ multiplex PCR, the repertoire was profiled, and TCRdb retains in-frame clones only, with some absent. That table gives V, J and clone size, and the DNA gave D and trimming. Seen here are approximately 160,000 clones, roughly 81% observed once, and the top ten hold 8.3%. The sequenced material came from peripheral blood. The sequence was obtained from a woman aged 55-70 years with COVID-19, enrolled during active disease.

DNA of the CDR3: TGTGCCAGCAGCTACCTGACAGGGCTTGGGGGATCCCCCCTCCACTTT. Its translation is CASSYLTGLGGSPLHF. This rearrangement joins TRBV5-5 to TRBJ1-6; TRBD1 matches 7 bases. Germline V gene sequence: CDR1 SGHKS, CDR2 YYEKEE (reference sequence). V lost 3 bases and J lost 13; bases outside the gene matches: 16. The CDR3 spans 16 residues.